This is a list of T cell receptor beta chains from one sample in a study of T cells in Graves' hyperthyroidism and ophthalmopathy. TCRdb processed the multiplex PCR reads anew with MiXCR; each CDR3 protein has one entry. The sample consists of under 350,000 distinct CDR3 sequences, roughly 20% of them appearing once. The source material was blood. The receptors were sampled from a woman aged 45-60 years with Graves' hyperthyroidism. Each CDR3 is given with its conserved first and last residue. The order of the fields is V gene, CDR3 length, CDR3 protein.

v_call: TRBV27
cdr3_length: 15
cdr3_aa: CASSSVSGGFNEQFF

v_call: TRBV11-2
cdr3_length: 16
cdr3_aa: CASSSMAGGARNEQFF

v_call: TRBV5-6
cdr3_length: 14
cdr3_aa: CASSAGGYGEKLFF

v_call: TRBV6-4
cdr3_length: 12
cdr3_aa: CARDRYNSPLHF

v_call: TRBV7-8
cdr3_length: 17
cdr3_aa: CASSQKPGQGLNNEQFF

v_call: TRBV20-1
cdr3_length: 11
cdr3_aa: CSASGSVEQYF

v_call: TRBV6-1
cdr3_length: 15
cdr3_aa: CASGITGGWGETQYF

v_call: TRBV14
cdr3_length: 18
cdr3_aa: CASSQGTGRRASTDTQYF

v_call: TRBV5-1
cdr3_length: 17
cdr3_aa: CASSLAPPTGPGYGYTF

v_call: TRBV9
cdr3_length: 15
cdr3_aa: CASSVEGDRVSEQYF

v_call: TRBV20-1
cdr3_length: 16
cdr3_aa: CSARPPGVLCKNIQYF

v_call: TRBV12-3/TRBV12-4
cdr3_length: 13
cdr3_aa: CASSHRQATEAFF

v_call: TRBV11-2
cdr3_length: 12
cdr3_aa: CASSLGQNGYTF

v_call: TRBV20-1
cdr3_length: 12
cdr3_aa: CSAGGGGGTQYF

v_call: TRBV5-1
cdr3_length: 16
cdr3_aa: CASSRGLAGAADTQYF

v_call: TRBV29-1
cdr3_length: 13
cdr3_aa: CSVELLNTGELFF

v_call: TRBV20-1
cdr3_length: 13
cdr3_aa: CSAEITGGIEAFF

v_call: TRBV6-1
cdr3_length: 12
cdr3_aa: CASSEAGNPLHF

v_call: TRBV10-3
cdr3_length: 18
cdr3_aa: CAISPGTIFHTYQETQYF

v_call: TRBV20-1
cdr3_length: 14
cdr3_aa: CSARDGLAEETQYF

v_call: TRBV5-1
cdr3_length: 14
cdr3_aa: CASSLGGSSTEAFF

v_call: TRBV9
cdr3_length: 15
cdr3_aa: CASSADPSTGTEAFF

v_call: TRBV20-1
cdr3_length: 16
cdr3_aa: CSARYPDGALTDTQYF

v_call: TRBV11-2
cdr3_length: 17
cdr3_aa: CASSSRLAGDFQETQYF

v_call: TRBV9
cdr3_length: 14
cdr3_aa: CASSPSGDTDTQYF

v_call: TRBV7-6
cdr3_length: 16
cdr3_aa: CASSPFLGTQTYEQYF

v_call: TRBV6-1
cdr3_length: 15
cdr3_aa: CASSGDRSRNQPQHF

v_call: TRBV5-1
cdr3_length: 15
cdr3_aa: CASSLAGQVHQPQHF

v_call: TRBV18
cdr3_length: 18
cdr3_aa: CASSPRFNPYKGSDGYTF

v_call: TRBV7-9
cdr3_length: 12
cdr3_aa: CASSTPRTEAFF

v_call: TRBV5-1
cdr3_length: 15
cdr3_aa: CASSSDRANSYEQYF

v_call: TRBV3-1
cdr3_length: 16
cdr3_aa: CASSQTGGWKYNEQFF

v_call: TRBV5-5
cdr3_length: 17
cdr3_aa: CASSAVGAGAFNYGYTF

v_call: TRBV5-1
cdr3_length: 14
cdr3_aa: CASSQGGGSYEQYF

v_call: TRBV7-7
cdr3_length: 16
cdr3_aa: CASSLDVTPPANEQFF

v_call: TRBV27
cdr3_length: 15
cdr3_aa: CASRSTGTGVYGYTF

v_call: TRBV30
cdr3_length: 15
cdr3_aa: CAAYLRTSNPYEQYF

v_call: TRBV19
cdr3_length: 15
cdr3_aa: CASSIERGGRQPQHF

v_call: TRBV7-2
cdr3_length: 15
cdr3_aa: CASSTDRSSYNEQFF

v_call: TRBV6-1
cdr3_length: 16
cdr3_aa: CASTEEPTSGYNEQFF

v_call: TRBV6-1
cdr3_length: 14
cdr3_aa: CASNPRTSNEKLFF

v_call: TRBV11-2
cdr3_length: 15
cdr3_aa: CASTKTGDSNQPQHF

v_call: TRBV20-1
cdr3_length: 16
cdr3_aa: CSAKRSGDSSYNEQFF

v_call: TRBV3-1
cdr3_length: 17
cdr3_aa: CASSQGAGGLGNSPLHF

v_call: TRBV7-9
cdr3_length: 15
cdr3_aa: CASSLATLGGAEAFF

v_call: TRBV12-5
cdr3_length: 17
cdr3_aa: CASGFQVVGGSNYGYTF

v_call: TRBV28
cdr3_length: 11
cdr3_aa: CASSIYRVAFF

v_call: TRBV19
cdr3_length: 15
cdr3_aa: CASRQRGSPTDTQYF

v_call: TRBV6-2/TRBV6-3
cdr3_length: 12
cdr3_aa: CASSYLDYGYTF

v_call: TRBV5-1
cdr3_length: 16
cdr3_aa: CASSPNEGGAFYGYTF

v_call: TRBV5-6
cdr3_length: 16
cdr3_aa: CASSWYSGEWHYGYTF

v_call: TRBV28
cdr3_length: 15
cdr3_aa: CASSPSGRAGDTQYF

v_call: TRBV7-8
cdr3_length: 13
cdr3_aa: CASSVTEYTEAFF

v_call: TRBV9
cdr3_length: 16
cdr3_aa: CASSVFGTSGPDTQYF

v_call: TRBV7-9
cdr3_length: 13
cdr3_aa: CASSIVGANVLTF

v_call: TRBV4-1
cdr3_length: 18
cdr3_aa: CASSQVAHGQGLNSPLHF

v_call: TRBV7-3
cdr3_length: 16
cdr3_aa: CASSPGLAGGGETQYF

v_call: TRBV4-2
cdr3_length: 16
cdr3_aa: CASSQATGTVANIQYF

v_call: TRBV28
cdr3_length: 14
cdr3_aa: CASSEGQGWIWAFF